The rows below give T cell receptor beta chains drawn from one sample of a study of CD8+CD57+ T cells in acquired aplastic anemia. TCRdb ran MiXCR on the reads and lists one entry per CDR3 protein. The sample shows under 200,000 distinct CDR3 sequences, roughly 48% of them seen only once. What was sequenced was sorted CD4+, CD8+, or CD8+CD57+ T cells (not recorded which) from PBMCs. The receptors were gathered from a human donor with aplastic anemia. Both conserved end residues are part of each CDR3. The D gene is left open where the match is weak. Clone size, where shown, is once, few, many, or a class for clones that have expanded.

j_call clone_size v_call d_call cdr3_nt cdr3_aa
TRBJ2-1 . TRBV10-3 . TGTGCCATCCTAACTAGCAGCCAAGACAATGAGCAGTTCTTC CAILTSSQDNEQFF
TRBJ2-7 . TRBV18 . TGTGCCAGCTCACTGGATAGGGACACGTACGAGCAGTACTTC CASSLDRDTYEQYF
TRBJ2-1 many TRBV20-1 TRBD2 TGCAGTGCTAATGAACCGGGACTAGCGGGAGGAGTAGAGAACAATGAGCAGTTCTTC CSANEPGLAGGVENNEQFF
TRBJ1-4 many TRBV19 . TGTGCCAGTAGTATAATGCGGGGCGCAACTAATGAAAAACTGTTTTTT CASSIMRGATNEKLFF
TRBJ1-2 . TRBV10-3 . TGTGCCAGCGGTTACTTCGGGAGGGATCGAGATGGCTACACCTTC CASGYFGRDRDGYTF
TRBJ1-5 . TRBV24-1 . TGTGCCACCAGTGTCCGGGGTAAGGGTCAGCCCCAGCATTTT CATSVRGKGQPQHF
TRBJ2-7 many TRBV7-9 TRBD1 TGTGCCAGCCGTGGGGGACAGGGGAGTTCGGTGTACGAGCAGTACTTC CASRGGQGSSVYEQYF
TRBJ2-7 . TRBV24-1 . TGTGCCACCAGTACACACTCCTACGAGCAGTACTTC CATSTHSYEQYF
TRBJ1-1 . TRBV30 . TGTGCCTGGAGTGTGGGGAGGGTAGGCACTGAAGCTTTCTTT CAWSVGRVGTEAFF
TRBJ2-1 many TRBV12-3/TRBV12-4 . TGTGCCAGCAGTTTAGCAAGCTCCTACAATGAGCAGTTCTTC CASSLASSYNEQFF
TRBJ2-5 . TRBV19 TRBD1 TGTGCCAGTACCTCTCTCGGGACAGACGGCCAAGAGACCCAGTACTTC CASTSLGTDGQETQYF
TRBJ2-7 many TRBV6-1 . TGTGCCAGCAGTGAAAGAGGGGCGCAACACGAGCAGTACTTC CASSERGAQHEQYF
TRBJ2-3 . TRBV7-6 . TGTGCCAGCAGCCTAAGCCTAGCTGGGGCCACAGATACGCAGTATTTT CASSLSLAGATDTQYF
TRBJ2-5 . TRBV10-3 TRBD2 TGTGCCATCAGCGAGATAGCGGGAGTAATAGAGACCCAGTACTTC CAISEIAGVIETQYF
TRBJ2-7 . TRBV4-1 . TGCGCCAGCAGCCAGCAGGGGTCCTCCTACGAGCAGTACTTC CASSQQGSSYEQYF
TRBJ2-3 . TRBV7-4 . TGTGCCAGCAGCGCAGGGTACGGCACAGATACGCAGTATTTT CASSAGYGTDTQYF
TRBJ1-1 many TRBV11-2 TRBD1 TGTGCCAGCAGTTACACGACAGGGGGCACTGAAGCTTTCTTT CASSYTTGGTEAFF
TRBJ1-3 few TRBV11-2 . TGTGCCAGCAGCCCACAGTACTCTGGAAACACCATATATTTT CASSPQYSGNTIYF
TRBJ2-7 few TRBV24-1 TRBD2 TGTGCCACCACTAGCGGAGCCTACGAGCAGTACTTC CATTSGAYEQYF
TRBJ2-5 many TRBV5-1 TRBD2 TGCGCCAGCAATCGACTAGCGGGGGACCAAGAGACCCAGTACTTC CASNRLAGDQETQYF
TRBJ1-1 once TRBV5-1 TRBD1 TGCGCCAGCAGCTCTACAGGGGGCATCAACACTGAAGCTTTCTTT CASSSTGGINTEAFF
TRBJ1-6 . TRBV20-1 . TGCAGTGCTAGTCTCCCTGATTCACCCCTCCACTTT CSASLPDSPLHF
TRBJ2-7 many TRBV12-5 TRBD1 TGTGCTAGTGGTCCCGGGACAGCCTACGAGCAGTACTTC CASGPGTAYEQYF
TRBJ1-4 . TRBV7-9 TRBD1 TGTGCCAGCCGACAGGGCGGAGAAAAACTGTTTTTT CASRQGGEKLFF
TRBJ1-2 . TRBV15 . TGTGCCACCAGCAGGGACACTTGGGAACCCTATGGCTACACCTTC CATSRDTWEPYGYTF
TRBJ1-4 many TRBV9 TRBD1 TGTGCCAGCAGCATCGTCGGGACAGGGGCTGAAAAACTGTTTTTT CASSIVGTGAEKLFF
TRBJ1-4 many TRBV6-2/TRBV6-3 . TGTGCCAGCAGCGGACAAGAAAAACTGTTTTTT CASSGQEKLFF
TRBJ2-7 . TRBV10-3 . TGTGCCATCAGTGATGGGTACGAGCAGTACTTC CAISDGYEQYF
TRBJ1-1 . TRBV10-3 . . CAISDFGPGTEAFF
TRBJ2-5 . TRBV7-2 . TGTGCCAGCAGCTTACGGGGACTCCAAGAGACCCAGTACTTC CASSLRGLQETQYF
TRBJ1-1 . TRBV29-1 TRBD1 TGCAGCGTGGACAGGGCCGCGGGCACTGAAGCTTTCTTT CSVDRAAGTEAFF
TRBJ2-2 . TRBV12-3/TRBV12-4 . TGTGCCAGCAGGTTCGACTCCACGAACACCGGGGAGCTGTTTTTT CASRFDSTNTGELFF
TRBJ2-5 few TRBV24-1 . TGTGCCACCAGTGATTTGGAGGGGATGGGGACCCAGTACTTC CATSDLEGMGTQYF
TRBJ2-1 many TRBV14 . TGTGCCAGCAGCCATAGATGGAGAAACTACAATGAGCAGTTCTTC CASSHRWRNYNEQFF
TRBJ2-7 . TRBV20-1 . TGCAGTGCTAGTGGAAGGGTTGACTACGAGCAGTACTTC CSASGRVDYEQYF
TRBJ2-7 . TRBV10-3 TRBD1 TGTGCCATCAGTGTATCCCTACGGGACAGATCCTACGAGCAGTACTTC CAISVSLRDRSYEQYF
TRBJ2-2 . TRBV12-3/TRBV12-4 TRBD1 TGTGCCAGCAGAGGGAGGGGACAGGGGGCTCTTTGGACCGGGGAGCTGTTTTTT CASRGRGQGALWTGELFF
TRBJ1-1 many TRBV2 . TGTGCCAGCAGTCAACGGGCCCCGGTAGGCACTGAAGCTTTCTTT CASSQRAPVGTEAFF
TRBJ1-2 . TRBV2 TRBD1 TGTGCCAGCAGCAGACAGGGAGAGGTGGCTGCGGGTGGCTACACCTTC CASSRQGEVAAGGYTF
TRBJ1-6 . TRBV19 . TGTGCCAGTAGTACGGACAGAAGGTATAATTCACCCCTCCACTTT CASSTDRRYNSPLHF